A selection of T cell receptor beta chains follows, all from one sample in a study of Ad26.COV2.S vaccination and SARS-CoV-2 variants. Using immunoSEQ multiplex PCR, the repertoire was profiled, and TCRdb retains in-frame clones only, with some absent. The sample consists of 300,000 to 400,000 clones, around four fifths of them appearing once. Here the sequenced sample was peripheral blood, taken in a trial of Ad26.COV2.S vaccine versus placebo. The receptors stem from a person aged 18-65 years who received the Ad26.COV2.S COVID-19 vaccine or a placebo. Both conserved end residues are part of each CDR3. A D gene is named only where the DNA matches it firmly. The size entry is marked missing in some rows and otherwise reads once, few, many or a size class.

TGTGCCAGCAGCTTAGGTCCTCAAGAGACCCAGTACTTC,CASSLGPQETQYF,TRBJ2-5,TRBV7-8,NA,NA
TGTGCCAGCGAGATTACACGGGATGAGCAGTTCTTC,CASEITRDEQFF,TRBJ2-1,TRBV7-9,NA,NA
TGTGCCAGCAGCTCCCCGGTAATTTACAATGAGCAGTTCTTC,CASSSPVIYNEQFF,TRBJ2-1,TRBV11-3,NA,NA
TGCGCCAGCAGAGCTACCGGGACTGATAATGAAAAACTGTTTTTT,CASRATGTDNEKLFF,TRBJ1-4,TRBV5-1,NA,NA
TGTGCCAGCAGCGCGACCACCCAGACTAGGGGAGAGACCCAGTACTTC,CASSATTQTRGETQYF,TRBJ2-5,TRBV5-4,NA,NA
TGTGCCAGCAGCTTGTTTGTCTCCGAGGGAGCGTCCTATGGCTACACCTTC,CASSLFVSEGASYGYTF,TRBJ1-2,TRBV5-8,NA,NA
TGTGCCACTTCTAGGGGGGTCACAGATACGCAGTATTTT,CATSRGVTDTQYF,TRBJ2-3,TRBV7-6,NA,NA
TGTGCCAGCAGCCAGCAAGACAGGGAGGGCTATGGCTACACCTTC,CASSQQDREGYGYTF,TRBJ1-2,TRBV4-2,NA,TRBD1
TGTGCCAGCAGCTCCCCCTGGAAGAACACTGAAGCTTTCTTT,CASSSPWKNTEAFF,TRBJ1-1,TRBV11-3,NA,NA
TGCAGCGTTTCGAAGAGTAGGGGACAGGGACAAGAGACCCAGTACTTC,CSVSKSRGQGQETQYF,TRBJ2-5,TRBV29-1,once,TRBD1
TGTGCCAGCAGCTTAACGCAGGGGTACTACAATGAGCAGTTCTTC,CASSLTQGYYNEQFF,TRBJ2-1,TRBV7-3,few,NA
TGCAGCGTTGAGGCAGGGGGGGGCACTGAAGCTTTCTTT,CSVEAGGGTEAFF,TRBJ1-1,TRBV29-1,NA,TRBD1
TGTGCCAGCAGCTTAGCGCTTTCGACCTACGAGCAGTACTTC,CASSLALSTYEQYF,TRBJ2-7,TRBV7-8,NA,NA
TGCAGCGTTAGCGTGGCTTTCTTT,CSVSVAFF,TRBJ1-1,TRBV29-1,NA,NA
TGTGCCAGCAGCTCTACAGGGGGCCCCGGAAACACCATATATTTT,CASSSTGGPGNTIYF,TRBJ1-3,TRBV5-6,NA,TRBD1
TGTGCCAGCAGTGAAATAACTGGTGACAGTACACAGCATTTT,CASSEITGDSTQHF,TRBJ1-5,TRBV2,NA,NA
TGCGCCAGCAGCCTGGGGACAGGGAATTCACCCCTCCACTTT,CASSLGTGNSPLHF,TRBJ1-6,TRBV5-1,NA,TRBD1
TGTGCCAGCAGCAGTCCTGACAGGGGGAACACTGAAGCTTTCTTT,CASSSPDRGNTEAFF,TRBJ1-1,TRBV13,NA,TRBD1
TGTGCCAGCAGCTTAGGCGGGGGCAGAGATACGCAGTATTTT,CASSLGGGRDTQYF,TRBJ2-3,TRBV7-2,NA,NA
TGTGCCAGCAGCTCCGGACTCATCAATCAGCCCCAGCATTTT,CASSSGLINQPQHF,TRBJ1-5,TRBV6-2/TRBV6-3,once,NA
TGTGCCAGCAATCGGGGGCTCTTTAACACCGGGGAGCTGTTTTTT,CASNRGLFNTGELFF,TRBJ2-2,TRBV28,NA,NA
TGCAGCTTCCCCCTTAGCGACCCATTGGAAAATGAGCAGTTCTTC,CSFPLSDPLENEQFF,TRBJ2-1,TRBV29-1,NA,NA
TGTGCCAGCAGTCGCCGGGACAGGGGGAGCTATGGCTACACCTTC,CASSRRDRGSYGYTF,TRBJ1-2,TRBV27,NA,TRBD1
TGTGCCAGCTCACCAGAATTTGCAACTAATGAAAAACTGTTTTTT,CASSPEFATNEKLFF,TRBJ1-4,TRBV18,NA,NA
TGTGCCAGCAGCTTAGCGATGAGCGGGGGGATGGAGACCCAGTACTTC,CASSLAMSGGMETQYF,TRBJ2-5,TRBV11-1,NA,TRBD2
TGTGCCAGCAGCTTCGACAGGGGGCAGCCCCAGCATTTT,CASSFDRGQPQHF,TRBJ1-5,TRBV7-3,NA,TRBD1
TGTGCCAGCAGCTTGGGCACATACTCCTACGAGCAGTACTTC,CASSLGTYSYEQYF,TRBJ2-7,TRBV5-6,NA,NA
TGTGCCAGCAGTCCTCGGACTAGCAGCACCTACGAGCAGTACTTC,CASSPRTSSTYEQYF,TRBJ2-7,TRBV28,few,TRBD2
TGCGCCAGCAGCCAAGCAACAGGGGCGGAGAATGAGCAGTTCTTC,CASSQATGAENEQFF,TRBJ2-1,TRBV4-1,NA,TRBD1